The clone carrying this T cell receptor beta chain came up many times. The antigen remains unidentified. From the reads, TCRdb called clonotypes with MiXCR, one entry per CDR3 protein. The sample consists of some 120,000 distinct CDR3 sequences, more than 30% of them appearing once. The CDR3 length is 12 residues. With 5 bases removed from V and 0 bases from J, the gap between germline ends came to 2 bases. Germline assignment: CDR1 SEHNR and CDR2 FQNEAQ (reference sequence). This sample is drawn from a study of T cell repertoires in cytomegalovirus infection. For the study at large: TCR beta signatures that were public indicated CMV infection and matching HLA type.

This TCR came from a human donor in good health (CMV status not recorded). Some clones in this sample may be carry-over from other donors' samples. The sequencing used CD8+ T cells from cultured PBMCs, collected from culture after CMV antigen stimulation. The J gene is TRBJ2-1, the V gene TRBV7-9; no reliable D call. CDR3 loop: CASSASYNEQFF. The CDR3 bases are TGTGCCAGCAGCGCCTCCTACAATGAGCAGTTCTTC.